Below, 4 T cell receptor beta chains from the same sample are listed, as sequenced in a study of shared clonotypes between healthy human individuals. Profiled with immunoSEQ multiplex PCR; TCRdb holds only in-frame clones, not every one. This table has 2 million to 2.5 million clones, approximately 95% appearing once. The sequenced sample consisted of naive CD4+ T cells from PBMCs. Subset indicated: CD45RA+ positively selected. Receptors were obtained from a young man in good health. Some clones in this sample may be carry-over from other donors' samples.

J is TRBJ2-3 and V is TRBV5-1, with 8 nucleotides matching TRBD1. CDR3 size: 16 residues. The V gene end was trimmed by 0 bases and the J gene end by 3 bases; junction bases not matched to a gene: 6. CDR1 is SGHRS and CDR2 is YFSETQ in the germline V gene. CDR3 loop: CASSLATGGWTDTQYF. CDR3 nucleotide sequence: TGCGCCAGCAGCTTGGCCACAGGGGGATGGACAGATACGCAGTATTTT. Variable domain in full (rest from reference TRBV5-1 and TRBJ2-3): KAGVTQTPRYLIKTRGQQVTLSCSPISGHRSVSWYQQTPGQGLQFLFEYFSETQRNKGNFPGRFSGRQFSNSRSEMNVSTLELGDSALYLCASSLATGGWTDTQYFGPGTRLTVL.

The chain combines TRBV28 with TRBJ1-5; weak D call: TRBD1 (6 bases). The germline V and J ends were trimmed by 10 bases and 1 base, with 11 bases remaining between them. CDR3 size: 13 residues. Germline V CDR1 and CDR2: MDHEN, SYDVKM. CDR3 amino acids: CATLGASNQPQHF. CDR3 sequence (DNA): TGTGCCACCCTGGGGGCGAGCAATCAGCCCCAGCATTTT.

Notes on this clone: This sample includes further DNA sequences coding for the same CDR3. The CDR3 loop reads CASSSGTDYGYTF. The CDR3 coding sequence is TGTGCCAGCAGCTCCGGGACGGACTATGGCTACACCTTC. V gene TRBV11-2 combines with J gene TRBJ1-2, with D possibly being TRBD1 (5 bases). CDR3 length: 13 residues. The V and J ends lost 4 bases and 3 bases respectively, with 9 bases between them. Germline-derived CDR1 and CDR2 are SGHAT and FQNNGV.

The chain combines TRBV4-2 with TRBJ2-7, with D possibly TRBD1 on 5 matching bases. The CDR3 spans 17 residues. V was trimmed by 4 bases and J by 4 bases, leaving 23 bases between them. The germline V gene encodes CDR1 LGHNA and CDR2 YNFKEQ. The CDR3 DNA is TGTGCCAGCAGCCCGATTGGGGATAGGGGCTTGTCTTACGAGCAGTACTTC. Its translation: CASSPIGDRGLSYEQYF.